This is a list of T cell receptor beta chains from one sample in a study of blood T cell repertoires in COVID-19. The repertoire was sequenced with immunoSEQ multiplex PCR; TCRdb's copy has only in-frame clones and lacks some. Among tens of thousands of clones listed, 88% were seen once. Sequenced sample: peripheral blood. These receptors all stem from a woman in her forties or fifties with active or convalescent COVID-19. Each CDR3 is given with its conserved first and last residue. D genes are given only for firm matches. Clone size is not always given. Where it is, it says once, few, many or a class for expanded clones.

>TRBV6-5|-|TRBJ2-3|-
CASSTGSGTDTQYF
TGTGCCAGCAGCACTGGAAGCGGCACAGATACGCAGTATTTT
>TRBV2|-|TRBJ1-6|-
CASSVGTGNNSPLHF
TGTGCCAGCAGTGTGGGTACAGGGAATAATTCACCCCTCCACTTT
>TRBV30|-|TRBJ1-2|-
CAWSHTGIYGYTF
TGTGCCTGGAGTCACACAGGGATCTATGGCTACACCTTC
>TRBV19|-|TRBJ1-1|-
CASSLTGTTEAFF
TGTGCCAGTAGTCTTACAGGGACCACTGAAGCTTTCTTT
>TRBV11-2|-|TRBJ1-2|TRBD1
CASSFGTGLYGYTF
TGTGCCAGCAGCTTTGGGACAGGTCTCTATGGCTACACCTTC
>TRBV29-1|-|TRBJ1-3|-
CSVEDNVGISGNTIYF
TGCAGCGTTGAAGATAACGTCGGGATCTCTGGAAACACCATATATTTT
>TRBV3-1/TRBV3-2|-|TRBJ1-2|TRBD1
CASSQDRGVGYTF
TGTGCCAGCAGCCAAGACAGGGGGGTTGGCTACACCTTC
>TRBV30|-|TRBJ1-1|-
CAWSRVDEAFF
TGTGCCTGGAGTCGGGTCGACGAAGCTTTCTTT
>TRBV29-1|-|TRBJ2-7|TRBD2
CSVERSSGNNEQYF
TGCAGCGTTGAAAGGTCTAGCGGGAACAACGAGCAGTACTTC
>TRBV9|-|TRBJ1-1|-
CASSVVERTEAFF
TGTGCCAGCAGCGTAGTGGAGCGCACTGAAGCTTTCTTT
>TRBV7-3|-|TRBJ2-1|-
CASSLIGYGEQFF
TGTGCCAGCAGCTTAATCGGGTATGGTGAGCAGTTCTTC
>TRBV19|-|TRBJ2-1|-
CASSVRTTTYNEQFF
TGTGCCAGTAGTGTACGGACTACTACCTACAATGAGCAGTTCTTC
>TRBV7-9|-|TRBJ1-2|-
CASSSGLINYGYTF
TGTGCCAGCAGCTCGGGACTAATTAACTATGGCTACACCTTC
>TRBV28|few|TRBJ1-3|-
CASSLARGSGNTIYF
TGTGCCAGCAGTTTAGCTAGGGGGTCAGGAAACACCATATATTTT
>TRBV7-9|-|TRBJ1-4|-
CASSLATEVWRENEKLFF
TGTGCCAGCAGCTTAGCGACCGAAGTATGGAGGGAAAATGAAAAACTGTTTTTT
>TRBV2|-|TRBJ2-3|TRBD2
CASTTSGAYTDTQYF
TGTGCCAGCACTACTAGCGGAGCGTACACAGATACGCAGTATTTT
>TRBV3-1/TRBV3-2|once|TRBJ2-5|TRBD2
CASSQAGLATQETQYF
TGTGCCAGCAGCCAAGCTGGACTAGCGACCCAAGAGACCCAGTACTTC
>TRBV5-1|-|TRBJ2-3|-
CASSLVTGSTDTQYF
TGCGCCAGCAGCTTGGTTACAGGGAGCACAGATACGCAGTATTTT
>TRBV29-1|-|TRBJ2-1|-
CSWWRADEQFF
TGCAGTTGGTGGAGAGCAGATGAGCAGTTCTTC
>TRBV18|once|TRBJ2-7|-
CASSPAVSYEQYF
TGTGCCAGCTCACCAGCGGTCTCCTACGAGCAGTACTTC
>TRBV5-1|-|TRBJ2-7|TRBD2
CASSAGTSGRRGSYEQYF
TGCGCCAGCAGCGCCGGGACTAGCGGGAGAAGAGGGTCCTACGAGCAGTACTTC
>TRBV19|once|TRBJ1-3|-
CASSIRSGVGNTIYF
TGTGCCAGTAGTATTCGTTCAGGGGTCGGAAACACCATATATTTT
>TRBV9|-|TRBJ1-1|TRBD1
CASSPHGQAAAMNTEAFF
TGTGCCAGCAGCCCGCATGGACAGGCGGCTGCCATGAACACTGAAGCTTTCTTT
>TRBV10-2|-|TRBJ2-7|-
CASGTSESYEQYF
TGCGCCAGCGGGACATCCGAAAGCTACGAGCAGTACTTC
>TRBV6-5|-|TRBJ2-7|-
CASSYMAEQYF
TGTGCCAGCAGTTACATGGCTGAGCAGTACTTC
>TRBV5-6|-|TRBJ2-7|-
CASSLGWRASSYEQYF
TGTGCCAGCAGCTTGGGATGGCGGGCTAGCTCCTACGAGCAGTACTTC
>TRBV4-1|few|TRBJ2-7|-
CASSQAPSFEQYF
TGCGCCAGCAGCCAAGCCCCTTCTTTCGAGCAGTACTTC
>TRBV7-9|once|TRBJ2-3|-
CASGPGLKSADTQYF
TGTGCCAGCGGCCCAGGACTGAAGTCTGCAGATACGCAGTATTTT
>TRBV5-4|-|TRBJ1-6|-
CASSFGSGTNNSPLHF
TGTGCCAGCAGCTTCGGAAGCGGGACGAATAATTCACCCCTCCACTTT
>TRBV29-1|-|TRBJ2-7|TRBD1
CSAKGQGGYEQYF
TGCAGCGCGAAGGGACAGGGTGGTTACGAGCAGTACTTC
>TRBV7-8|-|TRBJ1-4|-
CASSQAPGVYEKLFF
TGTGCCAGCAGCCAAGCCCCAGGGGTTTATGAAAAACTGTTTTTT
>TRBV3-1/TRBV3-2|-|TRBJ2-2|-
CASSQSFGGSRSGELFF
TGTGCCAGCAGCCAAAGTTTTGGGGGGAGCCGTTCCGGGGAGCTGTTTTTT
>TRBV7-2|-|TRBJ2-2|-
CASSRGSSGELFF
TGTGCCAGCAGCCGAGGAAGCTCCGGGGAGCTGTTTTTT
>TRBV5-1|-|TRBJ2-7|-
CASSLQGGNRYEQYF
TGCGCCAGCAGCCTCCAGGGGGGAAATAGATACGAGCAGTACTTC
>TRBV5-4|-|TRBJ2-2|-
CASSLSSYTGELFF
TGTGCCAGCAGCTTGAGTAGTTACACCGGGGAGCTGTTTTTT
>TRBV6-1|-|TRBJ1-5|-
CASNLGQSNQPQHF
TGTGCCAGCAACCTCGGACAGAGCAATCAGCCCCAGCATTTT
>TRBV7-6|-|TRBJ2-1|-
CASSLVGTPDNEQFF
TGTGCCAGCAGCTTGGTCGGGACTCCCGACAATGAGCAGTTCTTC
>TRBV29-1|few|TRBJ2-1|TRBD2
CSVPGRGTSGYNEQFF
TGCAGCGTCCCCGGTAGGGGGACTAGCGGATACAATGAGCAGTTCTTC
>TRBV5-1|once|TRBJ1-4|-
CASSGGQGGTFGANEKLFF
-
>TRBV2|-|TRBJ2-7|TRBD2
CASRALGTSGGYEQYF
TGTGCCAGCAGAGCCCTTGGGACTAGCGGAGGCTACGAGCAGTACTTC
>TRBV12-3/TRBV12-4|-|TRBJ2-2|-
CASSSGELFF
TGTGCCAGCAGCTCCGGGGAGCTGTTTTTT